This record looks at one T cell receptor (beta chain) sequence and its context. Antigen: not known. TCR beta libraries were made by quantitative 5'-RACE with molecular barcodes. Each CDR3 protein gets one entry after TCRdb re-called the 5' RACE reads with MiXCR. This table holds 250,000 to 350,000 distinct CDR3 sequences, roughly 20% found once. This sample is drawn from a study of CD8 T cells in ankylosing spondylitis. Study-wide results and limits: Reactive arthritis synovial fluid and blood previously showed some of these motif variants. A motif of seven or eight highly homologous TCR beta variants was seen as apparently characteristic of ankylosing spondylitis blood.

This CDR3 contains 15 residues. J was trimmed by 4 bases and V by 6 bases; bases with no gene match: 11. The germline gives CDR1 SNHLY, CDR2 FYNNEI. The sample consisted of blood, either unsorted or a sorted T cell fraction (not recorded which). The gene calls are TRBV2 and TRBJ1-2, with 7 positions matching TRBD1. The clonotype originates from a male donor with ankylosing spondylitis or in good health (not recorded which). The CDR3 region is CASSKILDRVYGYTF. The CDR3 DNA follows: TGTGCCAGCAGCAAGATTCTTGACAGGGTCTATGGCTACACCTTC.